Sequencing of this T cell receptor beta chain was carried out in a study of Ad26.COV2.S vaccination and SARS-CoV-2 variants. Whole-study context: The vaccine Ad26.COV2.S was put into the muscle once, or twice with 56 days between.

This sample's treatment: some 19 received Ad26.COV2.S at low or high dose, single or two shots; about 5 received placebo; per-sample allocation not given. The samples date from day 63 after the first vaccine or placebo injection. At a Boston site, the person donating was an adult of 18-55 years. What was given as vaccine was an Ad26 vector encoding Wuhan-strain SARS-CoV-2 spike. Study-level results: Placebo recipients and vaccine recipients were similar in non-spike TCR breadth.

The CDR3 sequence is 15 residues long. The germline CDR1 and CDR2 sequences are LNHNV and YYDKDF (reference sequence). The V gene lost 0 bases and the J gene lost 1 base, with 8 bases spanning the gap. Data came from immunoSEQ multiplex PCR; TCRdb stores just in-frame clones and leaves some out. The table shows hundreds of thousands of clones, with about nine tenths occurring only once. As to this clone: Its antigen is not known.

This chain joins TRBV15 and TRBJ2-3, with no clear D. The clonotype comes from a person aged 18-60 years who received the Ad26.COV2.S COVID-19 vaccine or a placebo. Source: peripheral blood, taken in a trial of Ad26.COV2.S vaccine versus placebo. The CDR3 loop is CATSRDTGRTDTQYF. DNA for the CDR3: TGTGCCACCAGCAGAGATACTGGACGCACAGATACGCAGTATTTT.